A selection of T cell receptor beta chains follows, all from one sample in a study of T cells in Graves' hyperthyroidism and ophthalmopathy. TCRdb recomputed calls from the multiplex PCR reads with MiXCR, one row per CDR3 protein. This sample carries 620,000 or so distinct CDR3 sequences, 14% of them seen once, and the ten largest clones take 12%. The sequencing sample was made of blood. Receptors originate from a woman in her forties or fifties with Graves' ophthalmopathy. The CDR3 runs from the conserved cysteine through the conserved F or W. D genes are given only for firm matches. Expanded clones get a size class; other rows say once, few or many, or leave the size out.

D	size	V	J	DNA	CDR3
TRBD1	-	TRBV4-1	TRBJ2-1	TGCGCCAGCAGCCAAGAACAGGGGATAAGATACAATGAGCAGTTCTTC	CASSQEQGIRYNEQFF
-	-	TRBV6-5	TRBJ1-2	TGTGCCAGCAGTTACGACAGCCAACACGGCTACACCTTC	CASSYDSQHGYTF
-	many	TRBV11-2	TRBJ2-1	TGTGCCAGCAGCTTAACTAGGGAGGAGCAGTTCTTC	CASSLTREEQFF
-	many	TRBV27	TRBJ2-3	TGTGCCAGCAGTCCGCCCGGGGGTACGCAGTATTTT	CASSPPGGTQYF
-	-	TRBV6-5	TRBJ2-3	TGTGCCAGCAGTTCGGCAGGGGTCGGCACAGATACGCAGTATTTT	CASSSAGVGTDTQYF
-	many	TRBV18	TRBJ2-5	TGTGCCAGCTCACCCGGGAACGGCGAGACCCAGTACTTC	CASSPGNGETQYF
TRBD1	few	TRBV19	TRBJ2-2	TGTGCCAGTCTGGACAGGATGAACACCGGGGAGCTGTTTTTT	CASLDRMNTGELFF
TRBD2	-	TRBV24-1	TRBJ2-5	TGTGCCACCAGTGTTCGGGGGGGAGAGACCCAGTACTTC	CATSVRGGETQYF
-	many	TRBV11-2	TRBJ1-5	TGTGCCAGCAGCTTAGGATTAGAACAGCCCCAGCATTTT	CASSLGLEQPQHF
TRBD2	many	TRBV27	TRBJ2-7	TGTGCCAGCAGTTCCGGGACTAGCGGAACCTACGAGCAGTACTTC	CASSSGTSGTYEQYF
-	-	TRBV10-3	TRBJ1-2	TGTGCCATCAGTGCTGGGGATGGCTACACCTTC	CAISAGDGYTF
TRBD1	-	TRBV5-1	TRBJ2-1	TGCGCCAGCAGCTTGGTCGGACAGGGGTCCAACAACGAGCAGTTCTTC	CASSLVGQGSNNEQFF
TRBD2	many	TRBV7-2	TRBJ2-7	TGTGCCAGCTCCGAGGGAGGGCGTCGCGAGCAGTACTTC	CASSEGGRREQYF
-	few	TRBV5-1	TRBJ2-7	TGCGCCAGCAGCTTGATCGCAGGGGAGAAGGAGCAGTACTTC	CASSLIAGEKEQYF
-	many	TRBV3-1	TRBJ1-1	TGTGCCAGCAGCCAAGGAGGGGTCCTGAACACTGAAGCTTTCTTT	CASSQGGVLNTEAFF
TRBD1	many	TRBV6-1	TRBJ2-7	TGTGCCAGCAGACGACAGGTGACAGGGTCTAACTACGAGCAGTACTTC	CASRRQVTGSNYEQYF
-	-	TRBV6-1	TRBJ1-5	TGTGCCAGCAATAAAAGGCCCGTGTTGGGATATAGCAATCAGCCCCAGCATTTT	CASNKRPVLGYSNQPQHF
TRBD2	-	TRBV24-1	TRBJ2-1	TGTGCCACCAGTGATCCAACTAGCGTAAACTACAATGAGCAGTTCTTC	CATSDPTSVNYNEQFF
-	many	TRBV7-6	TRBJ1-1	TGTGCCAGCAGCCTTACGGGCCTCGTGAAAAACACTGAAGCTTTCTTT	CASSLTGLVKNTEAFF
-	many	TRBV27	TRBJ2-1	TGTGCCAGCAGTTTATTCTTCAGCTCCTACAATGAGCAGTTCTTC	CASSLFFSSYNEQFF
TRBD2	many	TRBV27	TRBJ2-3	TGTGCCAGCAGTTTAGTAGCGGGAGTCCCAGATACGCAGTATTTT	CASSLVAGVPDTQYF
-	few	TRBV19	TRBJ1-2	TGTGCCAGTAGTATCGGCAGGACAAACTATGGCTACACCTTC	CASSIGRTNYGYTF
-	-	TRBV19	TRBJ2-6	TGTGCCAGTAGTAGAAACCGGGACTCTGGGGCCAACGTCCTGACTTTC	CASSRNRDSGANVLTF
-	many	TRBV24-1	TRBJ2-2	TGTGCCACCAGTGATTTTATAGGGGCGAACACCGGGGAGCTGTTTTTT	CATSDFIGANTGELFF
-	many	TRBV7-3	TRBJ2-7	TGTGCCAGCAGCTTAACGGGGGCCGACCACGAGCAGTACTTC	CASSLTGADHEQYF
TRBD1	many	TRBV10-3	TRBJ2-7	TGTGCCATCAGTGAAGCCTCAGGGGGAGCCTACGAGCAGTACTTC	CAISEASGGAYEQYF
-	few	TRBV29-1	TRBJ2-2	TGCAGCGTTGAAGGTCCCGGAGGGGGGTGGGGCACCGGGGAGCTGTTTTTT	CSVEGPGGGWGTGELFF
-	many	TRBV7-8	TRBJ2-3	TGTGCCAGCAGCTTAGTCCCTCTAAATACGCAGTATTTT	CASSLVPLNTQYF
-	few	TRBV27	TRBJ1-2	TGTGCCAGCAGTTTTAGTAGTTTGCAGAACCATGGCTACACCTTC	CASSFSSLQNHGYTF
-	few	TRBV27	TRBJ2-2	TGTGCCAGCAGCATCCGGGGCCTCAGTCGGACCGGGGAGCTGTTTTTT	CASSIRGLSRTGELFF
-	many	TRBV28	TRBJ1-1	TGTGCCAGCAGTCCACACGACGGAGAGTGGACTGAAGCTTTCTTT	CASSPHDGEWTEAFF
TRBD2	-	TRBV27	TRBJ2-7	TGTGCCAGCAGTCCCGGGACTAGCGGGCTCTCCTACGAGCAGTACTTC	CASSPGTSGLSYEQYF
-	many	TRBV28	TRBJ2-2	TGTGCCAGCAGTTTTACGGCTGTATTCTCCGGGGAGCTGTTTTTT	CASSFTAVFSGELFF